This TCR beta chain was recovered during a study of blood T cell repertoires in COVID-19. Study summary: Donors in the United States, Italy and Spain gave samples during acute or convalescent COVID-19. T cells, B-cell-depleted T cells, or PBMCs supplied cDNA or gDNA.

This clone was seen once. Authors' methods: Amplifying reference gene primers gave estimates of nucleated cell counts. The table came from immunoSEQ multiplex PCR; TCRdb's copy has only in-frame clones and leaves some out. V and J calls plus clone size are reproduced from that table; the DNA served to infer D and trimming. This table has 140,000 to 150,000 clones, approximately 84% appearing once. Trimming removed 3 bases at V and 3 bases at J, with 16 bases between. The germline V gene encodes CDR1 MDHEN and CDR2 SYDVKM. This CDR3 comprises 16 residues. The receptor comes from a human donor in a cohort sampled during active COVID-19. The sequenced sample consisted of peripheral blood. The chain links TRBV28 to TRBJ2-3; TRBD2 might be the D (5 bases). CDR3 residues: CASSFVAFSLTDTQYF. In DNA form, the CDR3 reads TGTGCCAGCAGTTTTGTAGCGTTTAGTTTGACAGATACGCAGTATTTT.